This TCR beta chain was obtained from a study of CD8+ T cells in alopecia areata (dated by TCRdb to 2016 to 2019). The study in broad terms: Treated patients were enrolled in an open-label pilot trial of oral tofacitinib, 5 to 10 mg twice daily, for moderate-to-severe alopecia areata. Scalp tissue and sorted CD4+ and CD8+ peripheral blood T cells from patchy and totalis/universalis alopecia areata patients and from healthy controls were covered by human TCRbeta sequencing. To study T cell clonal expansion in alopecia areata, the researchers applied high-throughput TCRbeta sequencing to both the C3H/HeJ mouse model and human patients. Tofacitinib was given for 6 to 18 months, followed by 6 months of follow-up off drug to assess delayed response and recurrence. TCRbeta CDR3 regions were amplified by immunoSEQ multiplex PCR with 35 Vbeta forward and 13 Jbeta reverse primers. RNA was obtained with the PAXgene miRNA kit for fixed scalp, the miRNeasy kit for PBMCs, and the RNeasy kit for mouse skin. Scalp clonality was compared among normal scalp (n=4), patchy alopecia areata scalp (n=8), and alopecia totalis/universalis scalp (n=8). Biopsies were taken from tofacitinib-treated patients at baseline and at 4 and 24 weeks of treatment, and a later scalp biopsy was taken in several of the tofacitinib-treated patients. The SALT score, which quantifies the percentage of affected scalp surface area, was used to measure disease severity in treated patients. General findings and caveats noted by the study authors: Shared TCR sequences between patients were less evident than in mice, which may be partly attributable to HLA diversity in the patient population. Many expanded lesional clones were found to persist in scalp and blood during tofacitinib treatment, and relapse after treatment cessation may be partly explained by this persistence. Lesional scalp, especially in alopecia totalis/universalis, showed higher clonality and more expanded CD8+ clones than normal scalp, suggesting antigenic drive. Because the treated cohort was small and included a single nonresponder, larger studies are needed to assess links between baseline CD8+ expansion and response. Resident alphabeta T cells in normal human skin are also sequenced, complicating scalp TCR repertoire analysis, unlike mouse skin dominated by gammadelta T cells. Scalp clonality and the number of expanded CD8+ clones among the top 100 scalp clones were significantly decreased by tofacitinib.

According to the study, the label for this sample's treatment or condition signals: oral pan-JAK inhibitor, 5-10 mg twice daily. Lesional scalp punch biopsies and peripheral blood were collected from alopecia areata patients. After PBMCs were isolated by density centrifugation and stained for CD3, CD4 and CD8, a FACSAria was used to sort CD4+ and CD8+ T cells. The cysteine opens and the phenylalanine closes a CDR3 of 14 amino acids. This entry keeps only the CDR3 DNA: 42 bases, framed from base 1. V gives up 1 base and J gives up 2 bases, and the segment between their germline ends measures 9 bases. Per the germline V gene (reference sequence), GTSNPN is the CDR1 and SVGIG is the CDR2. On this clone: The target of this receptor is not known. No much larger clone exists at a distance of one base, and base qualities are not known.

Libraries were made using the immunoSEQ multiplex PCR assay. RNA was extracted from all samples and reverse transcribed into cDNA, which served as template for TCR sequencing. First-strand cDNA was synthesized with SuperScript III using a 2:1 mix of oligo-dT and random hexamers. A synthetic immune receptor repertoire was used to gauge amplification bias, and whatever bias remained was removed computationally. The paper's processing steps were these. Raw reads were preprocessed to remove errors, and CDR3 was defined according to IMGT conventions as the region from the conserved cysteine to phenylalanine. Clonality was computed by normalizing Shannon entropy by log2 of the number of productive unique TCRs and subtracting the result from 1. CD4 or CD8 identity of scalp clones was inferred by cross-referencing scalp TCRbeta sequences with sorted blood CD4 and CD8 repertoires. Sourced from immuneACCESS, this table was stored by TCRdb with only in-frame sequences that have V and J called. A share of the clones is absent; for the studies checked, an unresolved V gene accounts for under half, and the remainder has no known explanation. D and trimming come from the DNA, and the V and J calls and clone size come from that table. In all, the sample holds about 200,000 clones, and around 60% of those were seen once. Roughly 1.3% of the sample lies in the top ten.

This specimen was CD4+ T cells sorted from blood, taken at week 49, from a patient treated with tofacitinib. The receptor's source is a human donor with alopecia areata. The chain employs TRBV30 and TRBJ1-3, with no reliable assignment of the D segment. CDR3 region: CAWSEDETGNTIYF. The nucleotides read TGTGCCTGGAGTGAAGACGAGACTGGAAACACCATATATTTT. Beyond the CDR3, the reference TRBV30 and TRBJ1-3 genes provide the residues; the full variable domain reads: SQTIHQWPATLVQPVGSPLSLECTVEGTSNPNLYWYRQAAGRGLQLLFYSVGIGQISSEVPQNLSASRPQDRQFILSSKKLLLSDSGFYLCAWSEDETGNTIYFGEGSWLTVV.